Following are 31 T cell receptor beta chains from one sample sequenced in a study of cytomegalovirus exposure and HLA in healthy donors. Both 60 Vbeta primers and 13 Jbeta primers went into the PCR. The method was immunoSEQ multiplex PCR; TCRdb's version includes in-frame clones alone and lacks a portion of them. The sample lists more than 85,000 clones; just under 80% were seen once. The specimen was PBMCs. These receptors were taken from a man aged 25-45 years in good health and CMV-seronegative.

The genes are TRBV12-5 and TRBJ1-5; D might be TRBD1 (5 bases). Germline V gene data show CDR1 as LGHNT and CDR2 as FRNRAP. The CDR3 runs to 17 residues. V was clipped by 0 bases and J by 0 bases, with 12 bases between them. The CDR3 sequence: CASGLVQAGNSNQPQHF. The CDR3 DNA follows: TGTGCTAGTGGTTTGGTACAGGCAGGGAATAGCAATCAGCCCCAGCATTTT.

The chain joins TRBV7-2 to TRBJ1-2; D gene unclear. This CDR3 contains 13 residues. Trimming took off 5 bases at V and 5 bases at J, with 12 bases between the two ends. From germline, CDR1 is SGHTA and CDR2 FQGNSA. In DNA, the CDR3 is TGTGCCAGCAGCCAATTGGAGGAATATGGCTACACCTTC. This codes for CASSQLEEYGYTF. The full variable domain, its missing parts supplied by reference TRBV7-2 and TRBJ1-2, is GAGVSQSPSNKVTEKGKDVELRCDPISGHTALYWYRQSLGQGLEFLIYFQGNSAPDKSGLPSDRFSAERTGGSVSTLTIQRTQQEDSAVYLCASSQLEEYGYTFGSGTRLTVV.

Only a few counts were recorded for this clone. This chain links TRBV6-1 with TRBJ2-1, with a weak D call TRBD1 (6 bases). Between the trimmed V and J ends, which lost 1 base and 4 bases, there was a span of 11 bases. This CDR3 region has 15 residues. Per germline, CDR1 MNHNS and CDR2 SASEGT. CDR3 bases: TGTGCCAGCAGTGAAGGGACAGTAGCTTACAATGAGCAGTTCTTC. Translation gives CASSEGTVAYNEQFF.

The V and J genes are TRBV6-1 and TRBJ1-3; 8 nucleotides align to TRBD1. From germline, CDR1 is MNHNS and CDR2 SASEGT. The CDR3 consists of 15 residues. V trimming: 7 bases; J trimming: 4 bases; junction bases outside the gene matches: 9. This CDR3 reads CASKDGQGPGNTIYF. The CDR3 DNA sequence: TGTGCCAGCAAAGACGGACAGGGACCCGGAAACACCATATATTTT.

The chain carries TRBV27 and TRBJ2-1; possible D gene TRBD2, 6 bases. This CDR3 contains 16 residues. The germline gives CDR1 MNHEY, CDR2 SMNVEV (reference sequence). Trimming stripped 10 bases from V and 8 bases from J, with 27 bases between. CDR3 DNA sequence: TGTGCCACCACCTTTGGCGGCCGGGGGTTTGGGGATGAGCAGTTCTTC. It is translated as CATTFGGRGFGDEQFF.

The chain employs TRBV27 and TRBJ2-3, with 8 bases lining up with TRBD2. After removal of 6 bases from V and 3 bases from J, the junction contained 14 bases not matched to a gene. The germline CDR1 and CDR2 sequences are MNHEY and SMNVEV (reference sequence). The CDR3 contains 17 residues. The CDR3 region has the DNA TGTGCCAGCAGCATCGGGGGGGGAAGTGTGGGGACAGATACGCAGTATTTT. Protein sequence: CASSIGGGSVGTDTQYF.

The V and J genes are TRBV10-3 and TRBJ2-1; maybe TRBD2 (13 bases). Germline values: CDR1 ENHRY, CDR2 SYGVKD. The CDR3 extends over 21 amino acids. Between the trimmed V and J ends, which lost 6 bases and 7 bases, there was a span of 37 bases. The CDR3 spells CAIRGGQGASRLAGGSNEQFF. The DNA for the CDR3 is TGTGCCATCAGGGGGGGACAGGGGGCTTCTCGACTAGCGGGAGGATCTAATGAGCAGTTCTTC.

V usage is TRBV10-2 and J usage is TRBJ2-1, with 13 bases identical to TRBD2. After removal of 6 bases from V and 6 bases from J, the junction contained 11 bases not matched to a gene. The CDR3 extends over 17 amino acids. Germline V lookup: CDR1 WSHSY, CDR2 SAAADI. The chain's CDR3 is CASSYTSGRAAGNEQFF. Here the CDR3 DNA reads TGCGCCAGCAGCTATACTAGCGGGAGGGCCGCAGGCAATGAGCAGTTCTTC.

The count of this clone is one. This chain joins TRBV4-1 and TRBJ2-7; 10 nucleotides agree with TRBD2. J gave up 2 bases and V 2 bases, and 3 bases lay outside the gene matches. Germline V gene sequence: CDR1 MGHRA, CDR2 YSYEKL. The CDR3 has 15 amino acids. The CDR3 region is CASSQSSGGPYEQYF. As DNA, the CDR3 is TGCGCCAGCAGCCAATCTAGCGGGGGACCCTACGAGCAGTACTTC.

This sequence joins TRBV19 and TRBJ1-1; D not resolved. There are 14 residues in the CDR3. The germline V and J ends were trimmed by 6 bases and 6 bases, with 17 bases remaining between them. The V gene's germline CDR1 is LNHDA and CDR2 SQIVND (reference sequence). CDR3: CASSKRTGRAEAFF. CDR3 coding DNA: TGTGCCAGTAGCAAACGGACCGGGAGGGCTGAAGCTTTCTTT.

This chain joins TRBV4-1 and TRBJ1-1; 8 bases line up with TRBD1. V trimming: 3 bases; J trimming: 9 bases; junction bases outside the gene matches: 9. This CDR3 region has 14 residues. Germline CDR1 and CDR2: MGHRA and YSYEKL. CDR3 sequence: CASSQVGTGLKAFF. The CDR3 DNA is TGCGCCAGCAGCCAGGTGGGGACAGGCCTTAAAGCTTTCTTT.

The CDR3 here is CASSPRGGELFF. Here the CDR3 DNA reads TGTGCCAGCAGCCCCAGGGGCGGGGAGCTGTTTTTT. V gene TRBV11-3 combines with J gene TRBJ2-2; TRBD1 is a possible D gene (6 bases). Germline V gives CDR1 SGHNT, CDR2 YENEEA. The V and J ends lost 5 bases and 7 bases respectively, with 8 bases between them. The CDR3 length is 12 residues.

In DNA form, the CDR3 reads TGCGCCAGCAGCCAAGGGAGAACTAATGAAAAACTGTTTTTT. Its protein is CASSQGRTNEKLFF. The chain is built from TRBV4-3 and TRBJ1-4, with D unresolved. The CDR3 is 14 residues long. Germline V lookup: CDR1 LGHNA, CDR2 YSLEER. Trimming stripped 1 base from V and 1 base from J, with 4 bases between.

This chain uses TRBV19 with TRBJ1-4; a weak D match, TRBD1 (6 bases). The CDR3 extends over 14 amino acids. V was pared by 3 bases and J by 9 bases, with 14 bases between. Germline assignment: CDR1 LNHDA and CDR2 SQIVND (reference sequence). The CDR3 bases are TGTGCCAGTAGTATGTTGGACAGTGCGCAAAAACTGTTTTTT. Translating gives CASSMLDSAQKLFF.

This chain links TRBV5-6 with TRBJ2-3, with 13 nucleotides matching TRBD2. Germline CDR1 reads SGHDT; CDR2 reads YYEEEE. This CDR3 is built from 15 residues. V lost 6 bases, J lost 2 bases, and 3 bases stayed unmatched. The CDR3 DNA reads TGTGCCAGCACGGGACTAGCGGGGTTCACAGATACGCAGTATTTT. It codes for CASTGLAGFTDTQYF.

The rearrangement uses TRBV6-5 and TRBJ2-3, with 7 bases identical to TRBD2. Unmatched junction bases numbered 6, after V lost 7 bases and J lost 8 bases. Germline CDR1 and CDR2: MNHEY and SVGAGI. This CDR3 contains 12 residues. CDR3 loop: CASKAGESTQYF. Here the CDR3 DNA reads TGTGCCAGCAAGGCGGGAGAGAGTACGCAGTATTTT.

This rearrangement joins TRBV2 to TRBJ1-5; no clear D gene. Trimming took off 9 bases at V and 7 bases at J, with 16 bases between the two ends. Germline V lookup: CDR1 SNHLY, CDR2 FYNNEI. The CDR3 length is 13 residues. This CDR3 is CARGMGAGQPQHF. CDR3 DNA sequence: TGTGCCAGGGGGATGGGAGCGGGACAGCCCCAGCATTTT.

V gene TRBV5-1 combines with J gene TRBJ2-7, with TRBD2 matching 7 bases. The J segment lost 7 bases and the V segment lost 4 bases, leaving 17 bases of the junction unmatched. Per the germline V gene, CDR1 is SGHRS and CDR2 is YFSETQ. This CDR3 has 16 amino acids. The chain's CDR3 is CASSLTRRTRVEEQYF. The CDR3, as DNA: TGCGCCAGCAGCCTGACACGGCGGACTAGGGTAGAGGAGCAGTACTTC.

This chain connects TRBV30 to TRBJ2-7; no clear D gene. Germline V gene sequence: CDR1 GTSNPN, CDR2 SVGIG (reference sequence). The CDR3 totals 12 residues. Trimming shortened V by 1 base and J by 4 bases, and 8 bases separated the two germline ends. CDR3 loop: CAWSAPRYEQYF. The CDR3 coding sequence is TGTGCCTGGAGTGCCCCCAGGTACGAGCAGTACTTC.

The count of this clone is one. The chain combines TRBV5-1 with TRBJ1-1, with TRBD1 matching 7 bases. J lost 1 base, V lost 4 bases, and 4 bases had no gene match. Per the germline V gene, CDR1 is SGHRS and CDR2 is YFSETQ. The length of the CDR3 is 14 residues. The DNA for the CDR3 is TGCGCCAGCAGCCGCGGGACAGCGAACACTGAAGCTTTCTTT. This encodes CASSRGTANTEAFF.

This chain uses TRBV6-5 with TRBJ1-5; TRBD1 matches at 9 bases. Trimming removed 2 bases from V and 2 bases from J; junction bases left unmatched: 4. This CDR3 comprises 16 residues. CDR1 and CDR2 (germline): MNHEY, SVGAGI. CDR3 sequence (DNA): TGTGCCAGCAGTTACACAGGGGGCGTTGGCAATCAGCCCCAGCATTTT. Translation: CASSYTGGVGNQPQHF.

The chain has TRBV5-6 and TRBJ2-5, with TRBD2 matching over 11 bases. V trimming: 0 bases; J trimming: 3 bases; junction bases outside the gene matches: 7. Germline CDR1 SGHDT, CDR2 YYEEEE. This CDR3 comprises 17 residues. The CDR3 loop reads CASSLVGTSGEEETQYF. CDR3 nucleotides: TGTGCCAGCAGCTTGGTCGGGACTAGCGGAGAAGAAGAGACCCAGTACTTC.

For the CDR3, the DNA is TGTGCCAGCAGTTGGTCGGGGGGAGGATCCTACGAGCAGTACTTC. Protein product: CASSWSGGGSYEQYF. The rearrangement joins TRBV27 to TRBJ2-7; 7 bases match TRBD2. Germline V gives CDR1 MNHEY, CDR2 SMNVEV (reference sequence). J gave up 1 base and V 4 bases, and 7 bases lay outside the gene matches. The CDR3 consists of 15 residues.

The chain is built from TRBV25-1 and TRBJ2-5; 11 positions match TRBD2. CDR3 size: 14 residues. The germline CDR1 and CDR2 sequences are MGHDK and SYGVNS. The ends lost 4 bases at V and 4 bases at J; junction bases unmatched: 2. This chain's CDR3 is CASSATSGIETQYF. For the CDR3, the DNA is TGTGCCAGCAGTGCGACTAGCGGGATAGAGACCCAGTACTTC. The full variable domain, its missing parts supplied by reference TRBV25-1 and TRBJ2-5, is EADIYQTPRYLVIGTGKKITLECSQTMGHDKMYWYQQDPGMELHLIHYSYGVNSTEKGDLSSESTVSRIRTEHFPLTLESARPSHTSQYLCASSATSGIETQYFGPGTRLLVL.

The CDR3 nucleotides are TGTGCCAGCAGCGGGGGACGGGGGGGCTCCTACAATGAGCAGTTCTTC. It translates to CASSGGRGGSYNEQFF. V and J are TRBV5-4 and TRBJ2-1, with 8 bases that match TRBD2. CDR1 is SGHNT and CDR2 is YYREEE in the germline V gene (reference sequence). The length of the CDR3 is 16 residues. J gave up 0 bases and V 4 bases, and 6 bases lay outside the gene matches.

The chain joins TRBV29-1 to TRBJ2-3; TRBD2 matches 8 bases. With V trimmed by 3 bases and J by 0 bases, 8 bases remained unmatched. Per germline, CDR1 SQVTM and CDR2 ANQGSEA. The CDR3 extends over 16 amino acids. Written as DNA, the CDR3 is TGCAGCGTTGAGTATAGACTAGCGCATAGCACAGATACGCAGTATTTT. Translated, it gives CSVEYRLAHSTDTQYF.

This clone was picked up one time. This chain connects TRBV2 to TRBJ2-7; weak D call: TRBD1 (5 bases). V was clipped by 4 bases and J by 3 bases, with 13 bases between them. CDR3 length: 14 amino acids. Per the germline V gene, CDR1 is SNHLY and CDR2 is FYNNEI. The chain's CDR3 is CASSVTTAFYEQYF. The CDR3 region has the DNA TGTGCCAGCAGTGTCACGACAGCCTTCTACGAGCAGTACTTC.

The rearrangement uses TRBV7-9 and TRBJ1-1; no reliable D call. This CDR3 is 11 amino acids long. Deletions cut 8 bases from V and 0 bases from J, with 4 bases between. Germline V gene lookup returns CDR1 SEHNR and CDR2 FQNEAQ (reference sequence). The CDR3 region has the DNA TGTGCCAGCCCATTGAACACTGAAGCTTTCTTT. This translates into CASPLNTEAFF.

The gene calls are TRBV5-4 and TRBJ2-7, with D maybe TRBD1 (6 bases). Germline-derived CDR1 and CDR2 are SGHNT and YYREEE (reference sequence). The CDR3 sequence is 13 residues long. Trimming left V 4 bases short and J 3 bases short, with 11 bases between. CDR3 loop: CASSKPDSYEQYF. DNA for the CDR3: TGTGCCAGCAGCAAGCCGGACAGCTACGAGCAGTACTTC.

CDR3 in DNA: TGTGCCAGCAGTTACTCTTTCACAGGTAATCAGCCCCAGCATTTT. Its translation is CASSYSFTGNQPQHF. The V gene is TRBV6-5, the J gene TRBJ1-5; TRBD1 is a possible D gene (5 bases). The CDR3 extends over 15 amino acids. Trimming left V 0 bases short and J 4 bases short, with 10 bases between. Germline loops: CDR1 MNHEY, CDR2 SVGAGI.

The CDR3: CASSEAGTGELFF. The DNA for the CDR3 is TGTGCCAGCAGTGAGGCAGGTACCGGGGAGCTGTTTTTT. V and J are TRBV2 and TRBJ2-2; D gene uncertain. The germline V and J ends were trimmed by 3 bases and 5 bases, with 7 bases remaining between them. Germline CDR1 reads SNHLY; CDR2 reads FYNNEI. CDR3 size: 13 residues.